This T cell receptor (beta chain) was identified in a study of long-term antiretroviral therapy in people with HIV. This CDR3 has 13 residues. The V gene's germline CDR1 is MNHNS and CDR2 SASEGT. The V gene end was trimmed by 10 bases and the J gene end by 2 bases; junction bases not matched to a gene: 7. Samples held 1-10 million cryopreserved PBMC before DNA extraction. The immunoSEQ assay was v3.0, run at survey level. Profiled with immunoSEQ multiplex PCR; TCRdb holds only in-frame clones, not every one. The table records around 25,000 clones, around 95% of them present only once. V gene TRBV6-1 combines with J gene TRBJ2-7; 8 bases fit TRBD1. Sequenced material: unsorted PBMCs, taken about 4.9 years after starting antiretroviral therapy. This TCR came from a woman aged 45 to 65 with HIV. CDR3 nucleotides: TGTGCCACCAACCAGGGACAGGCCTACGAGCAGTACTTC. This gives the protein CATNQGQAYEQYF.